This record looks at one T cell receptor beta chain sequence and its context. These data come from a study of control samples from healthy donors and cancer patients. CDR3 length: 14 residues. Germline values: CDR1 MNHEY, CDR2 SVGEGT. Trimming cost V 2 bases and J 2 bases; bases outside gene matches: 2. Profiling relied on immunoSEQ multiplex PCR, and the TCRdb table lists in-frame clones only, not all of them. The data hold 150,000 or so clones, with around nine tenths observed a single time. V usage is TRBV6-2 or TRBV6-3 and J usage is TRBJ2-7; 8 bases line up with TRBD2. Input material: blood. The sequence was obtained from a man aged 40-55 years in good health. CDR3 protein: CASSYAGGPYEQYF. In DNA form, the CDR3 reads TGTGCCAGCAGTTACGCGGGGGGCCCCTACGAGCAGTACTTC.